The clone carrying this T cell receptor beta chain was seen just once. The V end lost 2 bases, the J end lost 1 base, and 7 bases lay between the germline ends. Germline V gives CDR1 SGHKS, CDR2 YYEKEE (reference sequence). The CDR3 is 14 residues long. The protocol was immunoSEQ multiplex PCR, while the TCRdb copy is restricted to in-frame clones and leaves out a portion. Among 150,000 to 200,000 clones listed, 85% to 95% were seen once. This entry is derived from a study of T cell responses to AZD1222 COVID-19 vaccine. Study summary: Both about-4-week and about-12-week second-dose recipients were combined.

The source material was peripheral blood, sampled on day 0 of AZD1222 vaccination. The chain recombines TRBV5-5 with TRBJ2-1; no reliable D call. This clonotype originated in an adult in good health. CDR3 coding DNA: TGTGCCAGCAGCTTAGTGGAGTCCTACAATGAGCAGTTCTTC. Translated, it gives CASSLVESYNEQFF.